The 22 T cell receptor beta chains presented below share a single source sample, sequenced in a study of spatial heterogeneity in lung cancer. The time point was: sample taken at primary tumor resection. Without sorting, whole RNA was sequenced from tumor, nontumor lung or frozen PBMC. TCRdb reanalysed the 5' RACE reads using MiXCR and keeps one entry per CDR3 protein. In the table there are 40,000 to 45,000 distinct CDR3 sequences, about 6.7% of which are singletons. The starting material was PBMCs, obtained at surgery. The receptors derive from a female donor with early-stage non-small cell lung cancer.

This clonotype was observed at least ten times. The chain combines TRBV6-1 with TRBJ1-1; the D gene is possibly TRBD1 (6 bases). Trimming left V 2 bases short and J 7 bases short, with 14 bases between. Germline V gene data show CDR1 as MNHNS and CDR2 as SASEGT. The length of the CDR3 is 14 residues. The chain's CDR3 is CASSEPRDKLEAFF. The CDR3 bases are TGTGCCAGCAGTGAACCCCGGGACAAACTTGAAGCTTTCTTT.

The sample holds a few counts of this clonotype. The chain uses TRBV3-1 and TRBJ1-1, with a weak D call TRBD1 (5 bases). The CDR3 loop spans 16 amino acids. V lost 4 bases to trimming and J lost 0 bases, with 15 bases between them. The germline V gene has CDR1 LGHDT and CDR2 YNNKEL (reference sequence). CDR3 DNA: TGTGCCAGCAGCCTTGCGGCAGGGAAGCTGAACACTGAAGCTTTCTTT. Amino acid sequence: CASSLAAGKLNTEAFF.

This clonotype was recorded many times. The chain combines TRBV12-5 with TRBJ2-3, with D uncertain. V lost 0 bases to trimming and J lost 4 bases, with 5 bases between them. The CDR3 is made up of 13 amino acids. From germline, CDR1 is LGHNT and CDR2 FRNRAP. The CDR3 region is CASGLVESDTQYF. CDR3 nucleotides: TGTGCTAGTGGTTTGGTTGAATCAGATACGCAGTATTTT. Looking up the rest from reference TRBV12-5 and TRBJ2-3 gives the full variable domain: DARVTQTPRHKVTEMGQEVTMRCQPILGHNTVFWYRQTMMQGLELLAYFRNRAPLDDSGMPKDRFSAEMPDATLATLKIQPSEPRDSAVYFCASGLVESDTQYFGPGTRLTVL.

The table lists this clonotype with many counts. V and J are TRBV6-6 and TRBJ2-7; 7 nucleotides align to TRBD1. This CDR3 is built from 15 residues. V shed 10 bases, J shed 0 bases, and the junction held 12 bases outside the gene matches. CDR1 is MNHNY and CDR2 is SVGAGI in the germline V gene (reference sequence). The CDR3 nucleotides read TGTGCCACCCAAGCCCCGGACAGGTACTCCTACGAGCAGTACTTC. Translated, it gives CATQAPDRYSYEQYF.

This clonotype was recorded once. V usage is TRBV28 and J usage is TRBJ1-1; no firm D call. Germline CDR1 and CDR2: MDHEN and SYDVKM. V was pared by 5 bases and J by 0 bases, with 7 bases between. The CDR3 covers 13 residues. DNA for the CDR3: TGTGCCAGCAGTCCCAATTTGAACACTGAAGCTTTCTTT. This encodes CASSPNLNTEAFF.

There are many counts of this clonotype. This chain uses TRBV11-2 with TRBJ2-7; D is undetermined. The CDR3 length is 14 residues. CDR1 SGHAT and CDR2 FQNNGV come from the germline V gene. The ends were cut back, 2 bases at V and 1 base at J, with 9 bases in the middle. CDR3 in amino acids: CASSLYPDSYEQYF. CDR3 bases: TGTGCCAGCAGCTTATATCCGGATTCCTACGAGCAGTACTTC.

The chain carries TRBV23-1 and TRBJ2-7; no clear D. Being an ORF, TRBV23-1 has a function that is uncertain. With 7 bases removed from V and 0 bases from J, the gap between germline ends came to 13 bases. CDR3 size: 14 residues. Here the CDR3 DNA reads TGCGCCAGCATCCTCGGACGGAACTCCTACGAGCAGTACTTC. Residues: CASILGRNSYEQYF.

Ten or more counts support this clonotype. The rearrangement joins TRBV7-9 to TRBJ2-3, with a weak D call TRBD1 (5 bases). CDR1 SEHNR and CDR2 FQNEAQ come from the germline V gene (reference sequence). CDR3 length: 15 amino acids. V was cut by 3 bases and J by 3 bases, with 13 bases left in between. Here the CDR3 reads CASSFVLRGTDTQYF. The CDR3 DNA reads as TGTGCCAGCAGCTTCGTTTTAAGGGGAACAGATACGCAGTATTTT.

J is TRBJ1-4 and V is TRBV7-2; D not resolved. CDR1 and CDR2 from the germline V gene are SGHTA and FQGNSA. CDR3 size: 15 residues. The germline V and J ends were trimmed by 1 base and 3 bases, with 9 bases remaining between them. DNA for the CDR3: TGTGCCAGCAGCTTAGTGTCAGACGCTAATGAAAAACTGTTTTTT. Translation: CASSLVSDANEKLFF.

The rearrangement links TRBV6-6 to TRBJ1-2, with D possibly TRBD1 on 6 matching bases. Germline CDR1 and CDR2: MNHNY and SVGAGI (reference sequence). CDR3 length: 18 amino acids. V was clipped by 0 bases and J by 4 bases, with 21 bases between them. CDR3 loop: CASSYSRGAPRTSYGYTF. The DNA for the CDR3 is TGTGCCAGCAGTTACTCGCGGGGGGCCCCCCGAACCAGCTATGGCTACACCTTC.

This clonotype was recorded at least ten times. V and J are TRBV7-8 and TRBJ1-1; D is unclear. This CDR3 has 16 amino acids. The V end was cut by 2 bases, the J end by 1 base, with 14 bases between. The germline V gene has CDR1 SGHVS and CDR2 FQNEAQ. CDR3 DNA: TGTGCCAGCAGCTTAAGGGCCCGGGGAAGGAACACTGAAGCTTTCTTT. Amino acid sequence: CASSLRARGRNTEAFF. The variable domain in full, with the rest retrieved from reference TRBV7-8 and TRBJ1-1, is GAGVSQSPRYKVAKRGQDVALRCDPISGHVSLFWYQQALGQGPEFLTYFQNEAQLDKSGLPSDRFFAERPEGSVSTLKIQRTQQEDSAVYLCASSLRARGRNTEAFFGQGTRLTVV.

There are many counts of this clonotype. This chain connects TRBV6-5 to TRBJ1-2; D is possibly TRBD1 (6 bases). Trimming pared 6 bases from V and 6 bases from J, leaving 14 bases between. Germline CDR1 reads MNHEY; CDR2 reads SVGAGI. This CDR3 region has 13 residues. The CDR3 sequence: CASRTLTGNGYTF. The CDR3 region has the DNA TGTGCCAGCAGGACCCTAACAGGGAATGGCTACACCTTC.

In this sample, this clonotype turned up a few times. The chain is built from TRBV9 and TRBJ2-1, with TRBD1 identical over 9 bases. Germline V gene sequence: CDR1 SGDLS, CDR2 YYNGEE. The ends lost 4 bases at V and 4 bases at J; junction bases unmatched: 9. CDR3 length: 16 residues. CDR3 in amino acids: CASSSPGQGRYNEQFF. The DNA of the CDR3 is TGTGCCAGCAGCTCTCCTGGACAGGGGCGTTACAATGAGCAGTTCTTC.

This clonotype was observed a few times. The DNA for the CDR3 is TGCAGTGCTACTAGGACAGGGGATGAAAAACTGTTTTTT. It translates to CSATRTGDEKLFF. The chain has TRBV20-1 and TRBJ1-4; 9 bases are a match to TRBD1. Per the germline V gene, CDR1 is DFQATT and CDR2 is SNEGSKA (reference sequence). The CDR3 is 13 residues long. V shed 4 bases, J shed 6 bases, and the junction held 3 bases outside the gene matches.

This clonotype was observed once. Given a much more abundant clone one base away, this may be a read error. The V gene is TRBV2, the J gene TRBJ1-5; D is uncertain. The ends were cut back, 8 bases at V and 3 bases at J, with 8 bases in the middle. This CDR3 region has 12 residues. The germline CDR1 and CDR2 sequences are SNHLY and FYNNEI. The CDR3, as DNA: TGTGCCAGCGGGAGTACCAATCAGCCCCAGCATTTT. It translates to CASGSTNQPQHF.

This clonotype was seen ten or more times. This chain uses TRBV7-3 with TRBJ2-3; D uncertain. The germline gives CDR1 SGHTA, CDR2 FQGTGA. The germline V and J ends were trimmed by 4 bases and 2 bases, with 16 bases remaining between them. The CDR3 extends over 16 amino acids. CDR3 coding DNA: TGTGCCAGCAGCTCCAATGTATACTTCTCCACAGATACGCAGTATTTT. It codes for CASSSNVYFSTDTQYF.

This clonotype was seen many times. The chain is built from TRBV12-3 or TRBV12-4 and TRBJ2-6, with TRBD1 matching over 7 bases. This CDR3 has 15 amino acids. V gave up 4 bases and J gave up 2 bases; unmatched junction bases: 2. CDR3 amino acids: CASSSTGAGANVLTF. The DNA for the CDR3 is TGTGCCAGCAGTTCTACAGGGGCTGGGGCCAACGTCCTGACTTTC.

The table lists this clonotype with a few counts. V and J are TRBV11-2 and TRBJ2-5; unclear D gene. The CDR3 runs 12 residues. In germline, CDR1 is SGHAT, CDR2 FQNNGV. V dropped 4 bases and J dropped 5 bases, with 8 bases sitting between them. CDR3: CASSYNMETQYF. Written as DNA, the CDR3 is TGTGCCAGCAGCTACAACATGGAGACCCAGTACTTC.

This clonotype was found a few times. This chain connects TRBV20-1 to TRBJ2-5; tentative D call: TRBD1 (6 bases). CDR3 length: 13 amino acids. Germline V gives CDR1 DFQATT, CDR2 SNEGSKA (reference sequence). V lost 6 bases, J lost 1 base, and 12 bases lay in between. CDR3 sequence reads: CSAPGRGQETQYF. The CDR3 nucleotides read TGCAGTGCCCCTGGCAGGGGCCAAGAGACCCAGTACTTC.

The chain uses TRBV7-9 and TRBJ1-1; D remains unclear. CDR1 is SEHNR and CDR2 is FQNEAQ in the germline V gene (reference sequence). The CDR3 length is 13 residues. The V and J ends lost 3 bases and 3 bases respectively, with 8 bases between them. The CDR3 spells CASSFSDYTEAFF. In nucleotides, the CDR3 is TGTGCCAGCAGCTTTTCCGACTACACTGAAGCTTTCTTT.

This clonotype was seen a handful of times. A clone one base away is much larger, so this may be a read error. The CDR3 does not end in the conserved phenylalanine or tryptophan, so this is likely a read error. The chain's CDR3 is CASSARDGNQPQHL. The DNA of the CDR3 is TGTGCCAGCAGTGCCCGGGACGGCAATCAGCCCCAGCATCTT. The V call is TRBV12-3 or TRBV12-4, the J call TRBJ1-5, with a weak D call TRBD1 (5 bases). The V end lost 5 bases, the J end lost 2 bases, and 10 bases lay between the germline ends. The CDR3 length is 14 residues.

The rearrangement uses TRBV2 and TRBJ2-3; 8 positions agree with TRBD2. V was clipped by 7 bases and J by 0 bases; unmatched bases: 15. The CDR3 has 18 residues. Germline CDR1 SNHLY, CDR2 FYNNEI. The chain's CDR3 is CASTEVVAGRSSTDTQYF. DNA for the CDR3: TGTGCCAGCACCGAAGTGGTAGCGGGGCGGTCTAGCACAGATACGCAGTATTTT.